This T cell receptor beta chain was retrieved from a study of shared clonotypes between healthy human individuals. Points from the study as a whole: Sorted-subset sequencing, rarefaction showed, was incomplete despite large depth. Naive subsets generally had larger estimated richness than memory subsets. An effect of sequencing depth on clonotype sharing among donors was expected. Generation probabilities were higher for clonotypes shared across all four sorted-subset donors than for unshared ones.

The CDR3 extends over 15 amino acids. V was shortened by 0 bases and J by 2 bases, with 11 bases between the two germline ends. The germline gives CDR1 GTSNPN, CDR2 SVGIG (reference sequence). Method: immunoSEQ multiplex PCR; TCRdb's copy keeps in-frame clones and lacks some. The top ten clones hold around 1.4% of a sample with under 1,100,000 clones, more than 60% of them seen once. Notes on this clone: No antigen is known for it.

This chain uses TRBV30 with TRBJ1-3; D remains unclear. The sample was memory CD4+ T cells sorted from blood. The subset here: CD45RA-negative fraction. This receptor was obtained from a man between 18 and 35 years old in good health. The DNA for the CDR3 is TGTGCCTGGAGTGTACGAGGGCTAGCTGGAAACACCATATATTTT. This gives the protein CAWSVRGLAGNTIYF.